The 24 T cell receptor beta chains below all came from one sample that was sequenced in a study of OX40 agonist ivuxolimab in advanced cancers. Some clones are missing from TCRdb's copy, which holds only in-frame ones; the method was immunoSEQ multiplex PCR. This table has roughly 82,000 clones, over 80% appearing once. Here the sequenced sample was CD4+ or CD8+ T cells sorted from blood, taken in a trial of the OX40 agonist ivuxolimab. These receptor sequences come from an adult with an advanced solid tumor such as melanoma, head and neck, liver or kidney cancer.

V and J are TRBV6-1 and TRBJ1-3; weak D call: TRBD1 (5 bases). Germline V lookup: CDR1 MNHNS, CDR2 SASEGT. This CDR3 has 14 residues. Trimming took off 6 bases at V and 4 bases at J, with 13 bases between the two ends. The CDR3 here is CASRGAGLGNTIYF. The CDR3 DNA reads TGTGCCAGCAGAGGAGCGGGACTAGGAAACACCATATATTTT.

V usage is TRBV19 and J usage is TRBJ1-2, with D unresolved. Trimming removed 3 bases from V and 6 bases from J, with 8 bases in between. Germline V gives CDR1 LNHDA, CDR2 SQIVND (reference sequence). The CDR3 spans 12 residues. DNA of the CDR3: TGTGCCAGTAGTATGAACAAGAATGGCTACACCTTC. Translated, it gives CASSMNKNGYTF.

The rearrangement uses TRBV21-1 and TRBJ1-4; the table calls TRBD1, which could not be checked here. TRBV21-1 is shown as a pseudogene. This CDR3 is 16 amino acids long. CDR3 in amino acids: CASSNARGLYNEKLFF. CDR3 DNA sequence: TGTGCCAGCAGCAACGCCAGGGGGCTCTATAATGAAAAACTGTTTTTT.

The CDR3: CASSVGRVPSTDTQYF. CDR3 DNA: TGTGCCAGCAGCGTAGGCCGGGTTCCTAGCACAGATACGCAGTATTTT. V gene TRBV9 combines with J gene TRBJ2-3; D call uncertain. Germline V gene sequence: CDR1 SGDLS, CDR2 YYNGEE. V shed 0 bases and J shed 0 bases, with 11 bases lying between them. This CDR3 region has 16 residues. The full variable domain, completed using reference TRBV9 and TRBJ2-3, is DSGVTQTPKHLITATGQRVTLRCSPRSGDLSVYWYQQSLDQGLQFLIQYYNGEERAKGNILERFSAQQFPDLHSELNLSSLELGDSALYFCASSVGRVPSTDTQYFGPGTRLTVL.

This clone was found a few times. The V gene is TRBV7-2, the J gene TRBJ2-7, with 9 bases fitting TRBD1. Germline-derived CDR1 and CDR2 are SGHTA and FQGNSA. This CDR3 spans 14 amino acids. Trimming took 5 bases from V and 3 from J; bases not matched to a gene: 5. The CDR3: CASSRDRANYEQYF. The DNA of the CDR3 is TGTGCCAGCAGCCGGGACAGGGCTAACTACGAGCAGTACTTC.

The V call is TRBV2, the J call TRBJ2-7; TRBD2 aligns across 8 bases. Per the germline V gene, CDR1 is SNHLY and CDR2 is FYNNEI. The CDR3 is 14 amino acids. The V gene end was trimmed by 4 bases and the J gene end by 4 bases; junction bases not matched to a gene: 6. DNA for the CDR3: TGTGCCAGCAGTGTAACGGGGGGGAGTTACGAGCAGTACTTC. Translating gives CASSVTGGSYEQYF.

The chain couples TRBV19 to TRBJ2-5; 15 bases map to TRBD2. The germline V gene has CDR1 LNHDA and CDR2 SQIVND (reference sequence). V lost 6 bases, J lost 6 bases, and 8 bases stayed unmatched. CDR3 length: 16 amino acids. The CDR3 reads CASRRTSGGAEKTQYF. Here the CDR3 DNA reads TGTGCCAGTAGGCGGACTAGCGGGGGGGCCGAGAAGACCCAGTACTTC. The full variable domain, in which reference TRBV19 and TRBJ2-5 provide the parts outside the CDR3, is DGGITQSPKYLFRKEGQNVTLSCEQNLNHDAMYWYRQDPGQGLRLIYYSQIVNDFQKGDIAEGYSVSREKKESFPLTVTSAQKNPTAFYLCASRRTSGGAEKTQYFGPGTRLLVL.

J is TRBJ2-7 and V is TRBV5-1, with D possibly TRBD1 on 7 matching bases. Germline CDR1 SGHRS, CDR2 YFSETQ. Trimming cost V 6 bases and J 11 bases, with 30 bases left between them. This CDR3 has 16 amino acids. DNA of the CDR3: TGCGCCAGCAACGCGGGGCAGGGACAGTCCTTCCCAGACAAGTACTTC. This sequence encodes CASNAGQGQSFPDKYF. Looking up the rest from reference TRBV5-1 and TRBJ2-7 gives the full variable domain: KAGVTQTPRYLIKTRGQQVTLSCSPISGHRSVSWYQQTPGQGLQFLFEYFSETQRNKGNFPGRFSGRQFSNSRSEMNVSTLELGDSALYLCASNAGQGQSFPDKYFGPGTRLTVT.

A few counts support this clone. The chain employs TRBV30 and TRBJ1-6; tentatively, D is TRBD1 (6 bases). Trimming shortened V by 2 bases and J by 14 bases, and 16 bases separated the two germline ends. This CDR3 is built from 13 residues. Germline CDR1 is GTSNPN and CDR2 is SVGIG (reference sequence). CDR3 DNA sequence: TGTGCCTGGAGTCGGCGGGCCGAGGGGGCCCTCCACTTT. This gives the protein CAWSRRAEGALHF. The full variable domain, with the rest looked up from reference TRBV30 and TRBJ1-6, is SQTIHQWPATLVQPVGSPLSLECTVEGTSNPNLYWYRQAAGRGLQLLFYSVGIGQISSEVPQNLSASRPQDRQFILSSKKLLLSDSGFYLCAWSRRAEGALHFGNGTRLTVT.

This rearrangement joins TRBV18 to TRBJ1-6; 9 bases are a match to TRBD1. This CDR3 is built from 17 residues. Germline V gene sequence: CDR1 KGHSH, CDR2 LQKENI. The V and J ends lost 3 bases and 9 bases, in that order; junction bases with no gene match: 12. The CDR3 here is CASSPARTGEEGSPLHF. Here the CDR3 DNA reads TGTGCCAGCTCACCGGCGCGGACAGGGGAGGAGGGTTCACCCCTCCACTTT.

V and J are TRBV19 and TRBJ2-3; possible D gene TRBD1, 5 bases. This CDR3 comprises 14 residues. The germline V gene has CDR1 LNHDA and CDR2 SQIVND (reference sequence). V was pared by 5 bases and J by 3 bases, with 12 bases between. The CDR3 DNA reads as TGTGCCAGTAGTGTTAGGGGATTGACAGATACGCAGTATTTT. This codes for CASSVRGLTDTQYF.

This clone was recorded once. The rearrangement links TRBV4-3 to TRBJ2-2, with 9 bases that match TRBD2. This CDR3 is 17 amino acids long. Germline V lookup: CDR1 LGHNA, CDR2 YSLEER. After removal of 4 bases from V and 5 bases from J, the junction contained 11 bases not matched to a gene. CDR3 DNA sequence: TGCGCCAGCAGCCCGCAGGGGCTAGCGGGGACTACCGGGGAGCTGTTTTTT. Translating it yields CASSPQGLAGTTGELFF.

The V gene is TRBV7-2, the J gene TRBJ2-5; D possibly uses TRBD1 or TRBD2 (5 bases each). The CDR3 spans 15 residues. Per germline, CDR1 SGHTA and CDR2 FQGNSA. V shed 1 base and J shed 7 bases, with 16 bases lying between them. The CDR3 region is CASSLVSDFGGTQYF. CDR3 sequence (DNA): TGTGCCAGCAGCTTAGTTAGTGACTTTGGGGGGACCCAGTACTTC.

This sequence joins TRBV6-1 and TRBJ2-7; D unresolved. The V gene's germline CDR1 is MNHNS and CDR2 SASEGT. This CDR3 spans 12 amino acids. V lost 6 bases and J 3 bases, leaving 9 bases between the germline ends. Here the CDR3 DNA reads TGTGCCAGCAGAAGGGTAGTCTACGAGCAGTACTTC. It codes for CASRRVVYEQYF.

The V and J genes are TRBV6-5 and TRBJ2-5; TRBD2 agrees at 7 bases. CDR1 MNHEY and CDR2 SVGAGI come from the germline V gene. V was clipped by 0 bases and J by 2 bases; unmatched bases: 3. This CDR3 region has 15 residues. The CDR3 nucleotides read TGTGCCAGCAGTTACTCGAGGCGGGGGCAAGAGACCCAGTACTTC. Translation gives CASSYSRRGQETQYF.

This chain's CDR3 is CASSSSGGADEQFF. The CDR3 coding sequence is TGTGCCAGCAGCTCTAGCGGGGGGGCGGATGAGCAGTTCTTC. The chain employs TRBV5-4 and TRBJ2-1; 12 bases agree with TRBD2. V was clipped by 3 bases and J by 8 bases; unmatched bases: 3. Germline values: CDR1 SGHNT, CDR2 YYREEE (reference sequence). This CDR3 is built from 14 residues.

This chain joins TRBV29-1 and TRBJ2-3; no clear D gene. Trimming stripped 1 base from V and 4 bases from J, with 6 bases between. CDR1 and CDR2 from the germline V gene are SQVTM and ANQGSEA. The CDR3 is made up of 12 amino acids. The CDR3 reads CSVEVSADTQYF. DNA of the CDR3: TGCAGCGTTGAAGTCTCAGCAGATACGCAGTATTTT.

This chain uses TRBV5-4 with TRBJ2-3; D unclear. The CDR3 totals 14 residues. V lost 3 bases and J 4 bases, leaving 12 bases between the germline ends. Germline V lookup: CDR1 SGHNT, CDR2 YYREEE (reference sequence). The CDR3 spells CASSSGNGADTQYF. The CDR3, as DNA: TGTGCCAGCAGCTCAGGAAATGGAGCAGATACGCAGTATTTT.

This clone came up a few times. The rearrangement links TRBV6-5 to TRBJ1-3; D gene unclear. V lost 0 bases and J 0 bases, leaving 9 bases between the germline ends. The CDR3 is made up of 16 amino acids. Germline V lookup: CDR1 MNHEY, CDR2 SVGAGI. The CDR3 coding sequence is TGTGCCAGCAGTTACTCGCGGCAGGACTCTGGAAACACCATATATTTT. The encoded protein is CASSYSRQDSGNTIYF.

This chain joins TRBV9 and TRBJ1-1, with 9 nucleotides matching TRBD1. The CDR3 has 16 residues. Germline lookup yields CDR1 SGDLS and CDR2 YYNGEE. The ends lost 4 bases at V and 1 base at J; junction bases unmatched: 8. CDR3 residues: CASSPPKQGANTEAFF. Here the CDR3 DNA reads TGTGCCAGCAGCCCCCCCAAACAGGGGGCGAACACTGAAGCTTTCTTT.

The V and J genes are TRBV4-3 and TRBJ1-6, with D possibly TRBD1 on 5 matching bases. The length of the CDR3 is 19 residues. V lost 0 bases and J lost 0, with 15 bases in between. Germline V gene data show CDR1 as LGHNA and CDR2 as YSLEER. The CDR3 here is CASSQEGGRQSSYNSPLHF. CDR3 DNA sequence: TGCGCCAGCAGCCAAGAAGGAGGCAGACAGAGCTCCTATAATTCACCCCTCCACTTT.

The V and J genes are TRBV5-4 and TRBJ2-7; TRBD1 or TRBD2 may be the D gene (6 bases each). Germline-derived CDR1 and CDR2 are SGHNT and YYREEE (reference sequence). The CDR3 has 16 amino acids. Trimming took off 3 bases at V and 7 bases at J, with 23 bases between the two ends. The CDR3 coding sequence is TGTGCCAGCAGCTCTCCTGGGACACCGGGGGAACGGGAGCAGTACTTC. This translates into CASSSPGTPGEREQYF.

In DNA form, the CDR3 reads TGTGCCAGCAGTTTAGCTAGCTCTGTATATGGCTACACCTTC. The encoded protein is CASSLASSVYGYTF. The chain uses TRBV27 and TRBJ1-2; D is unresolved. V was clipped by 2 bases and J by 5 bases, with 12 bases between them. The CDR3 is 14 amino acids. Germline-derived CDR1 and CDR2 are MNHEY and SMNVEV (reference sequence).

The chain uses TRBV6-5 and TRBJ2-5, with D maybe TRBD1 (5 bases). CDR3 size: 13 residues. Deletions cut 5 bases from V and 1 base from J, with 8 bases between. Germline CDR1 and CDR2: MNHEY and SVGAGI. The CDR3 loop reads CASSPDSQETQYF. CDR3 DNA sequence: TGTGCCAGCAGTCCTGACAGCCAAGAGACCCAGTACTTC.